These 5 T cell receptor beta chains share one sample of origin, sequenced in a study of shared clonotypes between healthy human individuals. Profiled with immunoSEQ multiplex PCR; TCRdb holds only in-frame clones, not every one. The data show roughly 1,500,000 clones, approximately 98% seen once. The sequencing sample was made of naive CD4+ T cells sorted from blood. Subset meaning: CD45RA+ positively selected. These receptor sequences come from a man under 40 in good health.

The J gene is TRBJ2-3, the V gene TRBV10-1; the D call may be TRBD1 or TRBD2 (5 bases each). CDR3 length: 16 residues. V lost 0 bases, J lost 0 bases, and 10 bases lay in between. Germline V lookup: CDR1 WNHNN, CDR2 SYGVQD (reference sequence). CDR3 sequence reads: CASSESTGLSTDTQYF. DNA of the CDR3: TGCGCCAGCAGTGAGTCGACGGGGCTCAGCACAGATACGCAGTATTTT.

The J gene is TRBJ1-4, the V gene TRBV15; D unresolved. CDR1 LNHNV and CDR2 YYDKDF come from the germline V gene (reference sequence). The CDR3 has 13 residues. The V gene lost 4 bases and the J gene lost 4 bases, with 7 bases spanning the gap. The CDR3 nucleotides are TGTGCCACCAGCACATCGATTAATGAAAAACTGTTTTTT. Its protein product is CATSTSINEKLFF.

V usage is TRBV28 and J usage is TRBJ2-2; a possible D gene is TRBD1 (5 bases). Trimming left V 6 bases short and J 5 bases short, with 16 bases between. Germline loops: CDR1 MDHEN, CDR2 SYDVKM. CDR3 length equals 15 residues. The CDR3 bases are TGTGCCAGCAGCCCAGGCAGGGCCGGAACCGGGGAGCTGTTTTTT. This translates into CASSPGRAGTGELFF.

The rearrangement joins TRBV4-1 to TRBJ1-2, with D perhaps matching TRBD1 (5 bases). Trimming took off 1 base at V and 0 bases at J, with 12 bases between the two ends. The CDR3 has 16 amino acids. Germline-derived CDR1 and CDR2 are MGHRA and YSYEKL. This CDR3 reads CASSQVSTEANYGYTF. The DNA of the CDR3 is TGCGCCAGCAGCCAAGTTTCGACAGAAGCTAACTATGGCTACACCTTC.

V and J are TRBV29-1 and TRBJ2-1, with 9 bases aligning to TRBD2. Germline trimming cut 8 bases from V and 6 bases from J; bases unmatched to any gene: 11. The V gene's germline CDR1 is SQVTM and CDR2 ANQGSEA. There are 14 residues in the CDR3. The CDR3 sequence: CSISIAGVGNEQFF. In nucleotides, the CDR3 is TGCAGCATCTCAATAGCGGGAGTTGGCAATGAGCAGTTCTTC.